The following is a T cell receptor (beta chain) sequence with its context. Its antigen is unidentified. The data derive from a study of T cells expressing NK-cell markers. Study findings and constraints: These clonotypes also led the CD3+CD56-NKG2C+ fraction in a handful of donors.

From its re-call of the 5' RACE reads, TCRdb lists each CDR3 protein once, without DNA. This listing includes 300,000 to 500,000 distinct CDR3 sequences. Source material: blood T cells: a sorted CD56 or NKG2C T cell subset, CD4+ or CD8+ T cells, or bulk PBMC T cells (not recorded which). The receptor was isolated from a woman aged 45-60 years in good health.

The CDR3 sequence is CSVDLRPGRIQYF. V is TRBV29-1 and J is TRBJ2-4; with no DNA, the TCRdb D assignment of TRBD1 cannot be verified. CDR1 SQVTM and CDR2 ANQGSEA come from the germline V gene. The CDR3 loop spans 13 amino acids. The entire variable domain, with the rest obtained from reference TRBV29-1 and TRBJ2-4, is as follows: SAVISQKPSRDICQRGTSLTIQCQVDSQVTMMFWYRQQPGQSLTLIATANQGSEATYESGFVIDKFPISRPNLTFSTLTVSNMSPEDSSIYLCSVDLRPGRIQYFGAGTRLSVL.